This T cell receptor beta chain stems from a study of CD8+CD57+ T cells in acquired aplastic anemia. Overall study context: Sorted CD4+ and CD8+ cells gave a mean 3.2 ug DNA, range roughly 0.18 to 30 ug. CD4+ cells from healthy donors averaged around 10 million reads.

As concerns this clonotype: Its target is unknown.

Genomic DNA constituted the template upon which TCR beta VDJ and CDR3 profiling was performed. TCRdb redid the calling of the reads with MiXCR, one entry per CDR3 protein. The sample has roughly 420,000 distinct CDR3 sequences; under 80% are singletons. The study, taken as a whole, reports: Patients and controls shared approximately 28 CD8+ CDR3 sequences.

There are 14 residues in the CDR3. V lost 1 base, J lost 5 bases, and 9 bases lay in between. This receptor was identified in a human donor in good health, serving as a control. The specimen was sorted CD4+, CD8+, or CD8+CD57+ T cells (not recorded which) from PBMCs. The chain uses TRBV12-3 or TRBV12-4 and TRBJ1-5; D gene ambiguous. Here the CDR3 reads CASSLEWGYQPQHF. CDR3 nucleotide sequence: TGTGCCAGCAGTTTAGAGTGGGGTTATCAGCCCCAGCATTTT.